These T cell receptor beta chains were read from a single sample in a study of vaccination effects on CD4 cells after COVID-19. These receptors' targets are unknown. Here immunoSEQ multiplex PCR was the method, and the copy in TCRdb shows in-frame clones only, minus some. Counted here are tens of thousands of clones, roughly 74% occurring once; the ten biggest clones make up 2% to 2.5%. Sample: CD4+ T cells from PBMCs cultured without peptide, taken after COVID-19 vaccination. The receptors here all came from a human donor who received a COVID-19 vaccine. Both conserved end residues are part of each CDR3. The D gene is left open where the match is weak. Clone size, where shown, is once, few, many, or a class for clones that have expanded.

v_gene,j_gene,abundance,d_gene,CDR3aa,CDR3nt
TRBV11-3,TRBJ2-1,NA,TRBD1,CASSPRGTGVSNEQFF,TGTGCCAGCAGCCCCAGGGGGACAGGGGTGTCGAATGAGCAGTTCTTC
TRBV9,TRBJ1-4,NA,TRBD1,CASSVDPGGTNEKLFF,TGTGCCAGCAGCGTAGATCCAGGGGGCACTAATGAAAAACTGTTTTTT
TRBV15,TRBJ2-1,NA,NA,CATSSYGAGAKISNEQFF,TGTGCCACCAGCAGCTATGGGGCAGGGGCTAAGATTTCCAATGAGCAGTTCTTC
TRBV7-2,TRBJ2-2,few,NA,CASSGRVYGELFF,TGTGCCAGCAGCGGCAGGGTTTACGGGGAGCTGTTTTTT
TRBV5-1,TRBJ2-2,few,NA,CASSLAVEANTGELFF,TGCGCCAGCAGCTTGGCAGTTGAGGCGAACACCGGGGAGCTGTTTTTT
TRBV6-1,TRBJ1-2,NA,TRBD1,CASSEGGQGAGYGYTF,TGTGCCAGCAGTGAAGGGGGACAGGGGGCGGGATATGGCTACACCTTC
TRBV11-3,TRBJ1-4,NA,NA,CASSQGSGTNEKLFF,TGTGCCAGCAGCCAGGGGAGCGGGACTAATGAAAAACTGTTTTTT
TRBV10-1,TRBJ2-1,NA,NA,CASSESGSGNEQFF,TGCGCCAGCAGTGAATCAGGGAGCGGCAATGAGCAGTTCTTC
TRBV19,TRBJ1-6,few,NA,CASSEGYSYNSPLHF,TGTGCCAGTTCGGAGGGATACTCCTATAATTCACCCCTCCACTTT
TRBV14,TRBJ2-2,NA,NA,CASSRQATGELFF,TGTGCCAGCAGCCGGCAGGCCACCGGGGAGCTGTTTTTT
TRBV7-3,TRBJ1-1,NA,NA,CASSSLSPGQSGVAEAFF,TGTGCCAGCAGCTCGTTATCCCCGGGACAATCGGGTGTGGCTGAAGCTTTCTTT
TRBV5-1,TRBJ1-6,NA,TRBD1,CASSLVGDRNSPLHF,TGCGCCAGCAGCTTGGTAGGGGACAGAAATTCACCCCTCCACTTT
TRBV3-1/TRBV3-2,TRBJ2-6,NA,NA,CASRPVGGTHSGANVLTF,TGTGCCAGCAGGCCCGTTGGGGGCACCCACTCTGGGGCCAACGTCCTGACTTTC
TRBV19,TRBJ2-4,NA,NA,CASTRWGREAKNIQYF,TGTGCCAGTACCCGATGGGGGCGCGAGGCCAAAAACATTCAGTACTTC
TRBV30,TRBJ1-5,NA,NA,CAWSQSSNQPQHF,TGTGCCTGGAGTCAAAGTAGCAATCAGCCCCAGCATTTT
TRBV19,TRBJ1-5,NA,NA,CASSIGQPGNQPQHF,TGTGCCAGTAGTATAGGGCAGCCTGGCAATCAGCCCCAGCATTTT
TRBV27,TRBJ1-4,once,NA,CASRSPAATNEKLFF,TGTGCCAGCAGGTCCCCGGCCGCAACTAATGAAAAACTGTTTTTT
TRBV5-5,TRBJ1-5,NA,TRBD1,CASSRRQGANQPQHF,TGTGCCAGCAGCAGACGACAGGGGGCCAATCAGCCCCAGCATTTT